Given below is one T cell receptor (beta chain) in context. The CDR3 length is 16 residues. Germline CDR1 MDHEN, CDR2 SYDVKM. The ends were cut back, 2 bases at V and 0 bases at J, with 8 bases in the middle. A Seattle source enrolled patients during active infection and followed them longitudinally. The data belong to a study of blood T cell repertoires in COVID-19. Across the whole study: Italy, Spain and the United States were the sources of the convalescent and acute COVID-19 samples. Sources were T cells, B-cell-depleted T cells, or PBMCs; the material itself was cDNA or gDNA.

Methods used by the authors: Amplification from reference gene primers served as the basis for estimated nucleated cell counts. Using immunoSEQ multiplex PCR, the repertoire was profiled, and TCRdb retains in-frame clones only, with some absent. D and trimming were read from the DNA, whereas the V and J calls and clone size are those reported in that table. The sample includes fewer than 300,000 clones, just under 90% of them seen just once. Sequencing was done on a sample of peripheral blood. This sequence originates from a woman aged 50 to 60 with COVID-19, enrolled during active disease. The V call is TRBV28, the J call TRBJ1-6; D unclear. CDR3 region: CASSLTGSSYNSPLHF. The DNA for the CDR3 is TGTGCCAGCAGTTTAACGGGAAGCTCCTATAATTCACCCCTCCACTTT.